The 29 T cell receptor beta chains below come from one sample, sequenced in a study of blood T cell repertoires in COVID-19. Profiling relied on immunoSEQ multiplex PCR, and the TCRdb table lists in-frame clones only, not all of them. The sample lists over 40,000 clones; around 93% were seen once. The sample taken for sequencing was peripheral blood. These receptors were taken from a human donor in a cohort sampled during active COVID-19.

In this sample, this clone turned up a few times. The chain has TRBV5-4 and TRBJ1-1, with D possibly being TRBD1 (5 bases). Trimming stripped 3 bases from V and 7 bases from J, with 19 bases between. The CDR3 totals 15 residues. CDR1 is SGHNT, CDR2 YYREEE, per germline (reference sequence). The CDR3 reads CASSSVVGTRGEAFF. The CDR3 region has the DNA TGTGCCAGCAGCTCGGTTGTTGGGACGCGGGGTGAAGCTTTCTTT.

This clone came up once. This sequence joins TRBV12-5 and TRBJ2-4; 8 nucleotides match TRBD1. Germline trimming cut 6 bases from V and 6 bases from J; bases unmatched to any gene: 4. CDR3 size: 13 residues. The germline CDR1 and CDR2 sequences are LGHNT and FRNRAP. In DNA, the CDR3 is TGTGCTAGTGGCTCTACAGGGGGAAACATTCAGTACTTC. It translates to CASGSTGGNIQYF.

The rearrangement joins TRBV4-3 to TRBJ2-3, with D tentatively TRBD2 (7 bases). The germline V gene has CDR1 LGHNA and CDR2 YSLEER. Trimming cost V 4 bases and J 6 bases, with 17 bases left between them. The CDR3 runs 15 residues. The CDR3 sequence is CASSPRGAAVDTQYF. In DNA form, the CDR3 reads TGCGCCAGCAGCCCTCGGGGGGCCGCGGTCGATACGCAGTATTTT.

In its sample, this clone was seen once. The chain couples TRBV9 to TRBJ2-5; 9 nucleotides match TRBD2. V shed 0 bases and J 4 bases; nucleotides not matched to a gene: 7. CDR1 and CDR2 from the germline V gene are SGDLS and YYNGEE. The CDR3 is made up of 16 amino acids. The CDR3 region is CASSVDSSGVGETQYF. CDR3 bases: TGTGCCAGCAGCGTAGATTCTAGCGGGGTCGGAGAGACCCAGTACTTC.

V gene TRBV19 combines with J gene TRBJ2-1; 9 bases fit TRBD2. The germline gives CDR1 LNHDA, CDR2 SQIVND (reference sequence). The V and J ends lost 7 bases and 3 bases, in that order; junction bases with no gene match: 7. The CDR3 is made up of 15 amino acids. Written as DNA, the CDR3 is TGTGCCAGTATGGGCCGCGGGAGGGACTACAATGAGCAGTTCTTC. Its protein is CASMGRGRDYNEQFF.

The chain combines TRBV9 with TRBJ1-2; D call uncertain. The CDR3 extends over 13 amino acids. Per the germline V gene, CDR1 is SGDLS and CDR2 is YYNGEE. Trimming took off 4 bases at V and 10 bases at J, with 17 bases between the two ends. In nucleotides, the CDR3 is TGTGCCAGCAGCCCCCCCCAAGGGAGTCTCTACACCTTC. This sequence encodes CASSPPQGSLYTF.

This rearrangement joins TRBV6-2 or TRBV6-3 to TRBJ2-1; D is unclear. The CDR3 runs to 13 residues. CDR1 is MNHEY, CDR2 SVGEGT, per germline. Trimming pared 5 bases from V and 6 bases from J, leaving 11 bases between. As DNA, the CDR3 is TGTGCCAGCAGTCTAATCCTCGTCAATGAGCAGTTCTTC. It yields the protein CASSLILVNEQFF.

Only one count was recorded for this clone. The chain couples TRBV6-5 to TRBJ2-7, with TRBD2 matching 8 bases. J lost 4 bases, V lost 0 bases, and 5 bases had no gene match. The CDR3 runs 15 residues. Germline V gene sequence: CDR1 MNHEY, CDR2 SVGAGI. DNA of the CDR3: TGTGCCAGCAGTTACTCGGTCGGGAGGGTGTACGAGCAGTACTTC. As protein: CASSYSVGRVYEQYF.

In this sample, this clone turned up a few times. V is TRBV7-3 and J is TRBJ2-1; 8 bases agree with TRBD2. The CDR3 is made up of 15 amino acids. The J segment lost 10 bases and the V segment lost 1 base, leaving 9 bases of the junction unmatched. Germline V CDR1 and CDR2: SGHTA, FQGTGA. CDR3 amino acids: CASSLNPGGLYEQFF. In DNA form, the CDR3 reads TGTGCCAGCAGCTTAAACCCGGGAGGGCTGTACGAGCAGTTCTTC.

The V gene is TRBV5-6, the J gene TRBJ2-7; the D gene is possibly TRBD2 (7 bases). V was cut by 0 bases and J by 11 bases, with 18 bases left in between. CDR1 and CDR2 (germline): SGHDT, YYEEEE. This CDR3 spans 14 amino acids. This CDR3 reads CASSLEARGHIKYF. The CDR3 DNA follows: TGTGCCAGCAGCTTGGAAGCGCGGGGGCACATAAAGTACTTC. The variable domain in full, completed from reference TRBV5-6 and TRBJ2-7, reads DAGVTQSPTHLIKTRGQQVTLRCSPKSGHDTVSWYQQALGQGPQFIFQYYEEEERQRGNFPDRFSGHQFPNYSSELNVNALLLGDSALYLCASSLEARGHIKYFGPGTRLTVT.

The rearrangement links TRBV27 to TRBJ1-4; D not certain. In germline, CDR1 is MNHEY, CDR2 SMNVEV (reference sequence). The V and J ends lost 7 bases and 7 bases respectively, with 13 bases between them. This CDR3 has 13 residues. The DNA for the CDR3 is TGTGCCAGCACCCGATCGGGTGGTGAAAAACTGTTTTTT. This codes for CASTRSGGEKLFF.

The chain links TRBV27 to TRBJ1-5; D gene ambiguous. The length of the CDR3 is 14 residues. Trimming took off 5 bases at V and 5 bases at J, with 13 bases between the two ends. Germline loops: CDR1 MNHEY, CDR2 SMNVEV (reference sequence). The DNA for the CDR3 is TGTGCCAGCAGTCTAGGCCCCTGGGATCAGCCCCAGCATTTT. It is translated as CASSLGPWDQPQHF.

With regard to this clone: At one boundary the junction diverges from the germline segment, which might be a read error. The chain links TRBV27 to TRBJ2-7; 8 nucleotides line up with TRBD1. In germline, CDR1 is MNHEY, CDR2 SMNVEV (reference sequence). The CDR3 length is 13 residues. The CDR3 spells CASRGQESYGQYF. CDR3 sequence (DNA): TGTGCCAGCAGGGGACAGGAAAGCTACGGGCAGTACTTC.

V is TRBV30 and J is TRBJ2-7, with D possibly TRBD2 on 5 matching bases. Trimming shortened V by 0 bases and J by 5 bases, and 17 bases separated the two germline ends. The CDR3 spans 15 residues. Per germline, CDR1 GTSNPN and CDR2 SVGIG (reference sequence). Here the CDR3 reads CAWSVGIIVGDEQYF. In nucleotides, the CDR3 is TGTGCCTGGAGTGTGGGGATAATTGTCGGGGACGAGCAGTACTTC.

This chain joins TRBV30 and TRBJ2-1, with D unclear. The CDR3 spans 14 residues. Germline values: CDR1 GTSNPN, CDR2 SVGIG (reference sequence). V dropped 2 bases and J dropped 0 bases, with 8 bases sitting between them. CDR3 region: CAWSTESSYNEQFF. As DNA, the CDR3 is TGTGCCTGGAGTACAGAGAGCTCCTACAATGAGCAGTTCTTC.

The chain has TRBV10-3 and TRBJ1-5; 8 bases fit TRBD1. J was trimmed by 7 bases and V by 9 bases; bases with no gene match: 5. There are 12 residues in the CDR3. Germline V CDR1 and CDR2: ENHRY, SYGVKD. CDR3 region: CAIGQGGQPQHF. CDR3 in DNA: TGTGCCATTGGACAGGGTGGCCAGCCCCAGCATTTT.

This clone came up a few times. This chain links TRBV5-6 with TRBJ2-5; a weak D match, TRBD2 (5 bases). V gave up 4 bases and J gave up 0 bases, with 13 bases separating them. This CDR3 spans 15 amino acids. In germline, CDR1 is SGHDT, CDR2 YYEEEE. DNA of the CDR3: TGTGCCAGCAGCCTTAAACTAGGAAACCAAGAGACCCAGTACTTC. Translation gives CASSLKLGNQETQYF. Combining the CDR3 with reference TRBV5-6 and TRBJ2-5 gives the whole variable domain DAGVTQSPTHLIKTRGQQVTLRCSPKSGHDTVSWYQQALGQGPQFIFQYYEEEERQRGNFPDRFSGHQFPNYSSELNVNALLLGDSALYLCASSLKLGNQETQYFGPGTRLLVL.

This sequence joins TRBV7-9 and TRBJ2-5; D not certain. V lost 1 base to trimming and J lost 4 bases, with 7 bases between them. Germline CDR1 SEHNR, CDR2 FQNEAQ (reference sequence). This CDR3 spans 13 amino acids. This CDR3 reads CASSLGGPETQYF. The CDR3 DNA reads TGTGCCAGCAGCTTAGGAGGTCCAGAGACCCAGTACTTC.

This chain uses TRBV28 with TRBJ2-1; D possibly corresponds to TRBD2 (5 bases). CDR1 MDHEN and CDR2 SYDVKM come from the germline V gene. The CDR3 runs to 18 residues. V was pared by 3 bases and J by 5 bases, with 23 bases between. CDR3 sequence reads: CASSFSMGLGSFDNEQFF. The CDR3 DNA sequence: TGTGCCAGCAGTTTCAGTATGGGCTTGGGGAGTTTCGACAATGAGCAGTTCTTC.

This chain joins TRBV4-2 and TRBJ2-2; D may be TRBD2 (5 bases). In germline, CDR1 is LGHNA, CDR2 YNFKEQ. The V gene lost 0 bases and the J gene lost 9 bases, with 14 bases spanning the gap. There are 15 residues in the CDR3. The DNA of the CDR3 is TGTGCCAGCAGCCAAGATCTGACTATAGTTCGGGAGCTGTTTTTT. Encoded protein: CASSQDLTIVRELFF.

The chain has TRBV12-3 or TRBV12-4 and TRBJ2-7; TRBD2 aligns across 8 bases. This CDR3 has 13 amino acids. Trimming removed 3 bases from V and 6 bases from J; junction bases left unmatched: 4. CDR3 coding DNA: TGTGCCAGCAGTTTGATCGGGAGGGGCGAGCAGTACTTC. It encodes CASSLIGRGEQYF.

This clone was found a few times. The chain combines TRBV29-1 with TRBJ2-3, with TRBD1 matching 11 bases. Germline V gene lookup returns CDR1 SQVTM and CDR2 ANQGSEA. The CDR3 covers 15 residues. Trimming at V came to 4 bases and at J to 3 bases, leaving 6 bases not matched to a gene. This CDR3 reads CSVVRGTGGTDTQYF. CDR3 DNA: TGCAGCGTTGTGCGGGGGACAGGGGGTACAGATACGCAGTATTTT.

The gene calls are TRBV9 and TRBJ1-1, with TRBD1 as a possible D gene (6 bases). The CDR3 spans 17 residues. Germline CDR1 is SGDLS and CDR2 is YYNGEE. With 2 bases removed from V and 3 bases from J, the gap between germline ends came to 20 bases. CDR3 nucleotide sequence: TGTGCCAGCAGCGTTGGCCCCCGGACAAAGGGGGACACTGAAGCTTTCTTT. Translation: CASSVGPRTKGDTEAFF.

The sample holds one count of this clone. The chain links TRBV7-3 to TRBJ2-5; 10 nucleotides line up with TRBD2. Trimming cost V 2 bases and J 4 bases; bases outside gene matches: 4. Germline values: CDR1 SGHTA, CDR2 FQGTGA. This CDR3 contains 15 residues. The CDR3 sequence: CASSLVTSGVETQYF. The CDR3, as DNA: TGTGCCAGCAGCTTAGTCACTAGCGGGGTAGAGACCCAGTACTTC.

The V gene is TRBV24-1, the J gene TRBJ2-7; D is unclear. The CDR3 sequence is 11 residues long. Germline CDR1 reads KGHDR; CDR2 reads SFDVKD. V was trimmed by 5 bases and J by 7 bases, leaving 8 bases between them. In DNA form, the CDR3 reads TGTGCCACCAGTGCAGGTAGGGAGCAGTACTTC. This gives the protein CATSAGREQYF.

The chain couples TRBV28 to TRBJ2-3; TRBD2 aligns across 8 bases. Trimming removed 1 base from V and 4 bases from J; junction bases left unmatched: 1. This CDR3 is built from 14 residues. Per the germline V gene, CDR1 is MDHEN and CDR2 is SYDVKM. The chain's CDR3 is CASSLYGRADTQYF. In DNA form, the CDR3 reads TGTGCCAGCAGTTTATACGGGAGGGCAGATACGCAGTATTTT. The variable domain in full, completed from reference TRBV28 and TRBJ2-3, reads DVKVTQSSRYLVKRTGEKVFLECVQDMDHENMFWYRQDPGLGLRLIYFSYDVKMKEKGDIPEGYSVSREKKERFSLILESASTNQTSMYLCASSLYGRADTQYFGPGTRLTVL.

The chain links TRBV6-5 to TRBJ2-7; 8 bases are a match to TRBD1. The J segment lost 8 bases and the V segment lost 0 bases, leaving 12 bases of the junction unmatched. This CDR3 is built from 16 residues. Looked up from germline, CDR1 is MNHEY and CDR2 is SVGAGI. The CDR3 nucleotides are TGTGCCAGCAGTTACTCGGGGCGGACAGGGTTGGGGAAGCAGTACTTC. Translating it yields CASSYSGRTGLGKQYF.

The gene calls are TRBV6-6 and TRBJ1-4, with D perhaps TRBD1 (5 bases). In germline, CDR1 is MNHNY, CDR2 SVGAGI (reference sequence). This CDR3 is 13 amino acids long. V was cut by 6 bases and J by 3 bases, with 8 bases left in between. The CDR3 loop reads CASRDRPNEKLFF. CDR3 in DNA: TGTGCCAGCAGAGACAGACCTAATGAAAAACTGTTTTTT.

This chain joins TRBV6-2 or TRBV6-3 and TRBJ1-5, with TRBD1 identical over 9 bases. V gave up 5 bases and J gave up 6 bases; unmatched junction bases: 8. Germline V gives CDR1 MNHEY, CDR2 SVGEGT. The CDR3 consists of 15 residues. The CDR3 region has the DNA TGTGCCAGCAGTACCCGGACAGGGGTTGGTCAGCCCCAGCATTTT. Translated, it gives CASSTRTGVGQPQHF.